The 25 T cell receptor beta chains below were found in one sample sequenced in a study of CD8 T cells in ankylosing spondylitis. MiXCR, applied by TCRdb to the 5' RACE reads, yields one record per CDR3 protein. Among about 150,000 distinct CDR3 sequences listed, approximately 10% were seen once. Sequencing input: blood, either unsorted or a sorted T cell fraction (not recorded which). Every receptor here comes from a female donor with ankylosing spondylitis or in good health (not recorded which).

This clonotype has more than one count but fewer than ten. J is TRBJ2-1 and V is TRBV7-2; D uncertain. V lost 7 bases, J lost 7 bases, and 14 bases lay in between. The germline gives CDR1 SGHTA, CDR2 FQGNSA. There are 13 residues in the CDR3. The CDR3 DNA reads as TGTGCCAGCAAAGTGGTAAATATAAATGAGCAGTTCTTC. Residues: CASKVVNINEQFF.

This clonotype was observed at least ten times. The rearrangement joins TRBV11-2 to TRBJ1-2; 7 bases agree with TRBD1. The germline V gene has CDR1 SGHAT and CDR2 FQNNGV. The CDR3 loop spans 14 amino acids. Trimming took 5 bases from V and 4 from J; bases not matched to a gene: 7. The CDR3 DNA follows: TGTGCCAGCAGCCCGCAAGGGACAGCCTATGGCTACACCTTC. Translation: CASSPQGTAYGYTF.

The J gene is TRBJ2-3, the V gene TRBV5-1, with 12 bases matching TRBD2. The germline V gene has CDR1 SGHRS and CDR2 YFSETQ. V lost 4 bases and J lost 4; bases outside the gene matches: 10. This CDR3 is 17 amino acids long. CDR3 sequence (DNA): TGCGCCAGCAGCCCGGGACCTAGCGGGAGGGGCGCAGATACGCAGTATTTT. Translation gives CASSPGPSGRGADTQYF.

This clonotype appeared many times. The chain recombines TRBV12-3 or TRBV12-4 with TRBJ2-1; D not certain. The CDR3 runs to 13 residues. V lost 3 bases to trimming and J lost 8 bases, with 11 bases between them. The CDR3 region has the DNA TGTGCCAGCAGTTTGAGGAATTCGGATGAGCAGTTCTTC. Translated: CASSLRNSDEQFF.

This clonotype was found many times. V gene TRBV5-5 combines with J gene TRBJ1-3; no clear D gene. With 2 bases removed from V and 0 bases from J, the gap between germline ends came to 15 bases. This CDR3 has 17 residues. In germline, CDR1 is SGHKS, CDR2 YYEKEE (reference sequence). CDR3 DNA sequence: TGTGCCAGCAGCTTCACCTGGGCAGCCAACTCTGGAAACACCATATATTTT. This encodes CASSFTWAANSGNTIYF.

In its sample, this clonotype was seen many times. The chain joins TRBV29-1 to TRBJ1-2; D remains unclear. V was cut by 7 bases and J by 4 bases, with 19 bases left in between. Looked up from germline, CDR1 is SQVTM and CDR2 is ANQGSEA. The CDR3 covers 14 residues. The CDR3 protein is CSAPQSAGGYGYTF. CDR3 nucleotides: TGCAGCGCTCCCCAGTCGGCAGGAGGCTATGGCTACACCTTC. Filled out from reference TRBV29-1 and TRBJ1-2, the complete variable domain reads SAVISQKPSRDICQRGTSLTIQCQVDSQVTMMFWYRQQPGQSLTLIATANQGSEATYESGFVIDKFPISRPNLTFSTLTVSNMSPEDSSIYLCSAPQSAGGYGYTFGSGTRLTVV.

This clonotype occurred many times. The chain uses TRBV6-1 and TRBJ2-3; D is unclear. This CDR3 has 14 residues. CDR1 MNHNS and CDR2 SASEGT come from the germline V gene. Between the trimmed V and J ends, which lost 1 base and 6 bases, there was a span of 11 bases. The DNA of the CDR3 is TGTGCCAGCAGTGAAGGGCCAGGACGGGATACGCAGTATTTT. This sequence encodes CASSEGPGRDTQYF.

This clonotype was detected many times. The rearrangement uses TRBV28 and TRBJ1-5, with D possibly being TRBD1 (5 bases). Germline V CDR1 and CDR2: MDHEN, SYDVKM. Trimming pared 4 bases from V and 2 bases from J, leaving 12 bases between. CDR3 size: 15 residues. For the CDR3, the DNA is TGTGCCAGCAGTTCAGGGCTCTGGGGCAATCAGCCCCAGCATTTT. Protein: CASSSGLWGNQPQHF.

With regard to this clonotype: A read error may be the cause here, since a much bigger clone is one base away. The gene calls are TRBV25-1 and TRBJ1-3, with no clear D. The germline gives CDR1 MGHDK, CDR2 SYGVNS. The length of the CDR3 is 15 residues. V was cut by 6 bases and J by 2 bases, with 14 bases left in between. CDR3 DNA: TGTGCCAGCAGAGATACCGGGATTGCTGGAAACACCATATATTTT. It encodes CASRDTGIAGNTIYF.

In this sample, this clonotype turned up many times. The CDR3 sequence is CASSPQHGNPYNEQFF. The CDR3 DNA reads TGTGCCAGCAGCCCCCAGCACGGGAATCCCTACAATGAGCAGTTCTTC. The rearrangement uses TRBV7-2 and TRBJ2-1, with a possible D match to TRBD2 (5 bases). V dropped 5 bases and J dropped 2 bases, with 16 bases sitting between them. This CDR3 is built from 16 residues. The germline gives CDR1 SGHTA, CDR2 FQGNSA.

This clonotype was seen many times. The chain couples TRBV29-1 to TRBJ2-7, with 7 bases matching TRBD2. V lost 6 bases to trimming and J lost 1 base; unmatched junction nucleotides: 3. This CDR3 is built from 12 residues. Germline lookup yields CDR1 SQVTM and CDR2 ANQGSEA. The DNA of the CDR3 is TGCAGCGTCGTCGGGGGGTCCTACGAGCAGTACTTC. Translating gives CSVVGGSYEQYF.

On this clonotype: A much larger clone is a single base away; this may be a read error. The chain employs TRBV25-1 and TRBJ2-2; 10 bases agree with TRBD1. The ends lost 6 bases at V and 7 bases at J; junction bases unmatched: 14. Germline V gene data show CDR1 as MGHDK and CDR2 as SYGVNS. The CDR3 runs to 17 residues. CDR3 sequence reads: CASSKSSGTGAIGELFF. The CDR3 DNA reads as TGTGCCAGCAGCAAATCCTCCGGGACAGGGGCAATCGGGGAGCTGTTTTTT.

A remark on this clonotype: This may come from a read error, since a much larger clone is one base off. The chain carries TRBV5-1 and TRBJ2-1; 8 nucleotides line up with TRBD2. Germline loops: CDR1 SGHRS, CDR2 YFSETQ. This CDR3 spans 17 amino acids. The V gene end was trimmed by 0 bases and the J gene end by 7 bases; junction bases not matched to a gene: 12. The CDR3 DNA is TGCGCCAGCAGCTTGGACATGACGTATAGCGGGGTTAATGAGCAGTTCTTC. It yields the protein CASSLDMTYSGVNEQFF.

This clonotype was detected many times. The gene calls are TRBV20-1 and TRBJ2-2; D possibly corresponds to TRBD2 (6 bases). V was shortened by 6 bases and J by 5 bases, with 19 bases between the two germline ends. This CDR3 has 15 residues. Germline V gives CDR1 DFQATT, CDR2 SNEGSKA (reference sequence). CDR3 sequence reads: CSAPGSSGLTGELFF. The CDR3 nucleotides read TGCAGTGCCCCTGGATCCAGCGGACTAACCGGGGAGCTGTTTTTT.

Many counts were recorded for this clonotype. The chain has TRBV5-1 and TRBJ2-1, with D unclear. V lost 0 bases and J lost 8, with 12 bases in between. This CDR3 is built from 14 residues. CDR1 is SGHRS and CDR2 is YFSETQ in the germline V gene. The CDR3 protein is CASSLEYPSDEQFF. DNA for the CDR3: TGCGCCAGCAGCTTGGAGTACCCTTCGGATGAGCAGTTCTTC.

The chain has TRBV7-6 and TRBJ2-1; unclear D gene. The CDR3 totals 13 residues. The germline V and J ends were trimmed by 4 bases and 7 bases, with 11 bases remaining between them. Germline CDR1 reads SGHVS; CDR2 reads FNYEAQ. The CDR3: CASSSPTPNEQFF. The DNA for the CDR3 is TGTGCCAGCAGCTCCCCGACCCCGAATGAGCAGTTCTTC.

In this sample, this clonotype turned up many times. V is TRBV6-2 or TRBV6-3 and J is TRBJ2-7; 7 bases agree with TRBD2. The germline gives CDR1 MNHEY, CDR2 SVGEGT. The CDR3 extends over 14 amino acids. Trimming cost V 2 bases and J 1 base; bases outside gene matches: 2. CDR3 sequence reads: CASSYLAESYEQYF. The CDR3 DNA reads as TGTGCCAGCAGTTACCTAGCGGAGTCCTACGAGCAGTACTTC.

This clonotype was recorded many times. The genes are TRBV5-1 and TRBJ2-1; D may match TRBD1 or TRBD2 (6 bases each). The V gene's germline CDR1 is SGHRS and CDR2 YFSETQ. This CDR3 is built from 15 residues. V was clipped by 1 base and J by 7 bases, with 15 bases between them. The CDR3 region has the DNA TGCGCCAGCAGCTTGATACAGGGACTGCGGAATGAGCAGTTCTTC. Amino acids: CASSLIQGLRNEQFF.

This clonotype turned up a few times. The genes are TRBV5-6 and TRBJ2-7; 9 bases agree with TRBD2. V shed 4 bases, J shed 4 bases, and the junction held 6 bases outside the gene matches. Germline CDR1 reads SGHDT; CDR2 reads YYEEEE. This CDR3 is built from 14 residues. In DNA form, the CDR3 reads TGTGCCAGCAGCGGGTTAGCGGGAGTTTACGAGCAGTACTTC. This sequence encodes CASSGLAGVYEQYF.

This clonotype was observed at least ten times. The V gene is TRBV20-1, the J gene TRBJ1-2; TRBD1 is a possible D gene (5 bases). Trimming removed 4 bases at V and 3 bases at J, with 12 bases between. The CDR3 length is 13 residues. Looked up from germline, CDR1 is DFQATT and CDR2 is SNEGSKA (reference sequence). DNA for the CDR3: TGCAGTGCTACCCCCGGGACCCACTATGGCTACACCTTC. Encoded protein: CSATPGTHYGYTF.

About this clonotype: One end of the junction fails to match germline, which may point to a read error. This chain joins TRBV28 and TRBJ1-1, with no clear D. Per germline, CDR1 MDHEN and CDR2 SYDVKM. This CDR3 comprises 11 residues. The CDR3: CASSFARVGFF. CDR3 bases: TGTGCCAGTAGTTTCGCGCGTGTCGGCTTCTTT.

This rearrangement joins TRBV10-3 to TRBJ2-3; weak D call: TRBD2 (6 bases). The V end was cut by 4 bases, the J end by 0 bases, with 11 bases between. The CDR3 runs 15 residues. CDR1 is ENHRY, CDR2 SYGVKD, per germline. The CDR3 DNA follows: TGTGCCATCAGTGCCGGGAGCTCTAGCACAGATACGCAGTATTTT. Translated: CAISAGSSSTDTQYF.

The chain has TRBV12-3 or TRBV12-4 and TRBJ1-1; D gene uncertain. Deletions cut 8 bases from V and 4 bases from J, with 8 bases between. This CDR3 region has 11 residues. The CDR3 DNA follows: TGTGCCAGCGGGAGGAGCACTGAAGCTTTCTTT. Protein sequence: CASGRSTEAFF.

This clonotype is judged medium-sized. This chain links TRBV12-3 or TRBV12-4 with TRBJ2-1; 9 nucleotides match TRBD2. After removal of 0 bases from V and 0 bases from J, the junction contained 0 bases not matched to a gene. This CDR3 is built from 16 residues. The CDR3 spells CASSLASGGSYNEQFF. The CDR3 DNA sequence: TGTGCCAGCAGTTTAGCTAGCGGGGGCTCCTACAATGAGCAGTTCTTC.

This rearrangement joins TRBV3-1 to TRBJ2-5; 8 positions agree with TRBD2. V lost 0 bases to trimming and J lost 2 bases; unmatched junction nucleotides: 14. This CDR3 is built from 19 residues. Germline lookup yields CDR1 LGHDT and CDR2 YNNKEL (reference sequence). The CDR3 loop reads CASSQESPGEAGEQETQYF. CDR3 nucleotides: TGTGCCAGCAGCCAAGAATCCCCCGGGGAAGCGGGAGAACAAGAGACCCAGTACTTC.